One T cell receptor beta chain is described in this entry. The antigen is undetermined. TCR beta CDR3 regions were amplified from RNA transcripts. The HTBI primer set was used in a first-round RT-PCR of the TCR CDR3. A single record per CDR3 protein comes from TCRdb applying MiXCR to the multiplex PCR reads. In the table there are a few hundred thousand distinct CDR3 sequences, 19% of which are singletons. These data originate in a study of T cells in Graves' hyperthyroidism and ophthalmopathy. Germline V gives CDR1 MNHEY, CDR2 SVGEGT. The CDR3 is made up of 17 amino acids. After removal of 0 bases from V and 2 bases from J, the junction contained 8 bases not matched to a gene. Broader study findings: Also found in blood were most expanded thyroid clonotypes above 0.001.

Lactation, pregnancy, other autoimmune disease or uncontrolled infection led to exclusion of patients. J is TRBJ2-7 and V is TRBV6-2 or TRBV6-3; TRBD1 matches at 9 bases. Material for sequencing was blood. The receptor was derived from a woman aged 18-35 years with Graves' hyperthyroidism. In DNA form, the CDR3 reads TGTGCCAGCAGTTACTCTTCCCGGGACAGGGCTCCCTACGAGCAGTACTTC. This gives the protein CASSYSSRDRAPYEQYF.